The 18 T cell receptor beta chains below come from one sample, sequenced in a study of CD8 T cells in Susac syndrome. With random hexamers, 0.5 to 1 ug RNA was reverse transcribed. MiXCR was run by TCRdb on the immunoSEQ multiplex PCR reads, yielding one entry per CDR3 protein. There are fewer than 95,000 distinct CDR3 sequences in the sample; about 95% occur only once, and 0.62% lies in the top ten. The sequencing input was CD8+ T cells from PBMCs. The receptors here all came from a human donor with Susac syndrome.

This clonotype was counted a single time. The CDR3 nucleotides are TGTGCCATCAGTGAGTCCAGCGGGGAATCCCAAGAGACCCAGTACTTC. It codes for CAISESSGESQETQYF. The chain employs TRBV10-3 and TRBJ2-5, with 7 nucleotides matching TRBD2. The ends lost 0 bases at V and 1 base at J; junction bases unmatched: 5. The CDR3 totals 16 residues. Per the germline V gene, CDR1 is ENHRY and CDR2 is SYGVKD.

The rearrangement links TRBV7-9 to TRBJ2-1; D is ambiguous. The CDR3 is 12 amino acids. Germline CDR1 and CDR2: SEHNR and FQNEAQ (reference sequence). Trimming shortened V by 0 bases and J by 10 bases, and 7 bases separated the two germline ends. The CDR3 DNA follows: TGTGCCAGCAGCTTAGCCCTTGCAGAGCAGTTCTTC. Its protein is CASSLALAEQFF.

Only one count was recorded for this clonotype. The chain employs TRBV29-1 and TRBJ1-5; D gene uncertain. Per the germline V gene, CDR1 is SQVTM and CDR2 is ANQGSEA. V gave up 5 bases and J gave up 3 bases, with 11 bases separating them. The CDR3 is 13 amino acids. The CDR3 loop is CSVSSGNNQPQHF. The CDR3 nucleotides read TGCAGCGTTTCATCGGGGAACAATCAGCCCCAGCATTTT. The whole variable domain, filled in from reference TRBV29-1 and TRBJ1-5, reads SAVISQKPSRDICQRGTSLTIQCQVDSQVTMMFWYRQQPGQSLTLIATANQGSEATYESGFVIDKFPISRPNLTFSTLTVSNMSPEDSSIYLCSVSSGNNQPQHFGDGTRLSIL.

The chain links TRBV6-6 to TRBJ1-1; D unclear. The germline CDR1 and CDR2 sequences are MNHNY and SVGAGI (reference sequence). Trimming removed 2 bases at V and 4 bases at J, with 17 bases between. CDR3 length equals 16 residues. The CDR3 DNA reads TGTGCCAGCAGTTACCTTGGGGAAGTGCGGGGCACTGAAGCTTTCTTT. It codes for CASSYLGEVRGTEAFF.

This rearrangement joins TRBV30 to TRBJ1-5, with D tentatively TRBD1 (6 bases). The CDR3 sequence is 15 residues long. V lost 2 bases and J 4 bases, leaving 15 bases between the germline ends. Germline-derived CDR1 and CDR2 are GTSNPN and SVGIG (reference sequence). CDR3 residues: CAWSNGGTLNQPQHF. The CDR3 DNA follows: TGTGCCTGGAGTAACGGGGGGACACTTAATCAGCCCCAGCATTTT.

The rearrangement joins TRBV18 to TRBJ1-5, with D possibly being TRBD1 (6 bases). V lost 3 bases and J 5 bases, leaving 14 bases between the germline ends. Germline CDR1 and CDR2: KGHSH and LQKENI. This CDR3 has 15 residues. The CDR3 DNA reads as TGTGCCAGCTCACCCGGGACAACTCCGCATCAGCCCCAGCATTTT. It is translated as CASSPGTTPHQPQHF.

The chain recombines TRBV20-1 with TRBJ2-3; D might be TRBD2 (5 bases). The germline CDR1 and CDR2 sequences are DFQATT and SNEGSKA (reference sequence). Trimming removed 8 bases at V and 6 bases at J, with 9 bases between. There are 10 residues in the CDR3. The CDR3 nucleotides read TGCAGTATAAGAGGGGATACGCAGTATTTT. This sequence encodes CSIRGDTQYF.

This chain uses TRBV20-1 with TRBJ1-2, with D possibly matching TRBD1 (5 bases). Germline CDR1 DFQATT, CDR2 SNEGSKA (reference sequence). The CDR3 extends over 14 amino acids. V lost 0 bases to trimming and J lost 8 bases, with 16 bases between them. The chain's CDR3 is CSARDQGAGPGYTF. The CDR3 DNA follows: TGCAGTGCTAGAGATCAAGGTGCAGGGCCCGGCTACACCTTC.

The chain employs TRBV9 and TRBJ2-2, with D unclear. The CDR3 extends over 14 amino acids. V was clipped by 2 bases and J by 4 bases, with 9 bases between them. Germline V lookup: CDR1 SGDLS, CDR2 YYNGEE. The CDR3 DNA follows: TGTGCCAGCAGCGTCGAACAGATCACCGGGGAGCTGTTTTTT. It yields the protein CASSVEQITGELFF.

The chain combines TRBV15 with TRBJ2-5; 8 bases map to TRBD1. This CDR3 is 15 amino acids long. Germline CDR1 and CDR2: LNHNV and YYDKDF (reference sequence). J was trimmed by 1 base and V by 1 base; bases with no gene match: 2. Here the CDR3 DNA reads TGTGCCACCAGCAGAGGTGGACAGGGCCAAGAGACCCAGTACTTC. Its protein is CATSRGGQGQETQYF.

The J gene is TRBJ1-1, the V gene TRBV15, with D uncertain. There are 15 residues in the CDR3. Germline values: CDR1 LNHNV, CDR2 YYDKDF (reference sequence). The V end was cut by 1 base, the J end by 0 bases, with 9 bases between. CDR3 protein: CATSRGQLMNTEAFF. The CDR3 bases are TGTGCCACCAGCAGAGGCCAATTAATGAACACTGAAGCTTTCTTT. Looking up the rest from reference TRBV15 and TRBJ1-1 gives the full variable domain: DAMVIQNPRYQVTQFGKPVTLSCSQTLNHNVMYWYQQKSSQAPKLLFHYYDKDFNNEADTPDNFQSRRPNTSFCFLDIRSPGLGDTAMYLCATSRGQLMNTEAFFGQGTRLTVV.

CDR3 sequence: CASSLYQQGPYEQYF. In DNA form, the CDR3 reads TGTGCCAGCAGTTTGTATCAACAGGGACCCTACGAGCAGTACTTC. The rearrangement uses TRBV27 and TRBJ2-7; tentative D call: TRBD1 (6 bases). V lost 3 bases, J lost 2 bases, and 14 bases lay in between. Germline CDR1 is MNHEY and CDR2 is SMNVEV (reference sequence). CDR3 length equals 15 residues.

The chain employs TRBV28 and TRBJ1-1; D possibly corresponds to TRBD1 (6 bases). Germline V CDR1 and CDR2: MDHEN, SYDVKM. Between the trimmed V and J ends, which lost 4 bases and 0 bases, there was a span of 15 bases. The CDR3 sequence is 16 residues long. The CDR3 DNA sequence: TGTGCCAGCAGTTCACCAGGGGTATCCATGAACACTGAAGCTTTCTTT. This sequence encodes CASSSPGVSMNTEAFF. The full variable domain, with the rest looked up from reference TRBV28 and TRBJ1-1, is DVKVTQSSRYLVKRTGEKVFLECVQDMDHENMFWYRQDPGLGLRLIYFSYDVKMKEKGDIPEGYSVSREKKERFSLILESASTNQTSMYLCASSSPGVSMNTEAFFGQGTRLTVV.

The J gene is TRBJ1-2, the V gene TRBV30, with a possible D match to TRBD1 (6 bases). The V gene's germline CDR1 is GTSNPN and CDR2 SVGIG (reference sequence). Trimming took off 5 bases at V and 8 bases at J, with 21 bases between the two ends. This CDR3 is 14 amino acids long. CDR3 bases: TGTGCCTGGCGAGGGACAAAGGGGGTGGGAGGCTACACCTTC. Protein: CAWRGTKGVGGYTF.

V and J are TRBV2 and TRBJ1-2; 7 bases match TRBD1. CDR3 length: 13 amino acids. V was pared by 8 bases and J by 0 bases, with 3 bases of the junction left unmatched. Germline assignment: CDR1 SNHLY and CDR2 FYNNEI. CDR3: CASGGQPNYGYTF. For the CDR3, the DNA is TGTGCCAGCGGGGGACAGCCTAACTATGGCTACACCTTC.

CDR3 coding DNA: TGTGCCAGCAGCGTAGTGTCAGGGGCCAGTGGCTACACCTTC. Its translation is CASSVVSGASGYTF. The rearrangement joins TRBV9 to TRBJ1-2; D may be TRBD1 (6 bases). Per germline, CDR1 SGDLS and CDR2 YYNGEE. The CDR3 is 14 residues long. Trimming left V 0 bases short and J 7 bases short, with 13 bases between.

V is TRBV24-1 and J is TRBJ2-7, with 8 positions matching TRBD1. V gave up 7 bases and J gave up 7 bases; unmatched junction bases: 14. CDR3 size: 15 residues. Germline V lookup: CDR1 KGHDR, CDR2 SFDVKD. This CDR3 reads CATRTGQGAIQEQYF. CDR3 nucleotides: TGTGCCACCAGGACGGGGCAGGGGGCGATTCAGGAGCAGTACTTC.

The chain carries TRBV29-1 and TRBJ1-2, with unresolved D. This CDR3 has 10 amino acids. V gave up 5 bases and J gave up 7 bases, with 8 bases separating them. Germline assignment: CDR1 SQVTM and CDR2 ANQGSEA. The CDR3 loop is CSVYTSGYTF. The CDR3 region has the DNA TGCAGCGTTTACACGTCTGGCTACACCTTC.